The T cell receptor beta chain described here comes from a study of T cell responses to AZD1222 COVID-19 vaccine. The wider study: Recipients boosted at about 4 weeks or about 12 weeks are pooled.

Data came from immunoSEQ multiplex PCR; TCRdb stores just in-frame clones and leaves some out. The sample carries about 88,000 clones, about 92% recorded once. This TCR came from an adult in good health. Sequenced here: peripheral blood, sampled on day 0 of AZD1222 vaccination.

CDR3 sequence (DNA): TGTGCCAGCGAATGGACAGGGGGGGCGAACACTGAAGCTTTCTTT. Translating it yields CASEWTGGANTEAFF. This chain joins TRBV6-5 and TRBJ1-1; TRBD1 aligns across 10 bases. Trimming at V came to 8 bases and at J to 1 base, leaving 7 bases not matched to a gene. The CDR3 is 15 residues long. Germline CDR1 MNHEY, CDR2 SVGAGI.